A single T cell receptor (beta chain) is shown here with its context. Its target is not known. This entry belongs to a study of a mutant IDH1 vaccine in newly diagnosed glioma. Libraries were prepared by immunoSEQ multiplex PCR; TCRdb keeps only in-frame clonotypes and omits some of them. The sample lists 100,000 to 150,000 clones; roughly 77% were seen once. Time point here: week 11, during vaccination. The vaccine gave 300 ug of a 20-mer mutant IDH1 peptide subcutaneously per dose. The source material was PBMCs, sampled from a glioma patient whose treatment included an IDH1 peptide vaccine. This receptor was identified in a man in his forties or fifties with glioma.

The CDR3 DNA reads TGTGCCAGCAGACTTCGCTCGGATGGAGGACTCTCCTACGAGCAGTACTTC. This encodes CASRLRSDGGLSYEQYF. The genes are TRBV9 and TRBJ2-7; D may be TRBD2 (5 bases). V was trimmed by 5 bases and J by 0 bases, leaving 21 bases between them. This CDR3 has 17 residues. Looked up from germline, CDR1 is SGDLS and CDR2 is YYNGEE.